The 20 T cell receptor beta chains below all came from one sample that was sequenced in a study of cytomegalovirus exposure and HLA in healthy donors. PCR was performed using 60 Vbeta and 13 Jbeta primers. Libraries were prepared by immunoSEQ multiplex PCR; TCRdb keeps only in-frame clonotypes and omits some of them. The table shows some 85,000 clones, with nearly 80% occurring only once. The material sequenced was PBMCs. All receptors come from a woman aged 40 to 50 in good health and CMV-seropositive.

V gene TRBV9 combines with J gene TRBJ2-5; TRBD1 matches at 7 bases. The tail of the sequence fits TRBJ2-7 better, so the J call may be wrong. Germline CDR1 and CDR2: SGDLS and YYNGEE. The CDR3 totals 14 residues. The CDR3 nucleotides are TGTGCCAGCAGCCCCGGACAGGTGACCTACGAGCAGTACTTC. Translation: CASSPGQVTYEQYF.

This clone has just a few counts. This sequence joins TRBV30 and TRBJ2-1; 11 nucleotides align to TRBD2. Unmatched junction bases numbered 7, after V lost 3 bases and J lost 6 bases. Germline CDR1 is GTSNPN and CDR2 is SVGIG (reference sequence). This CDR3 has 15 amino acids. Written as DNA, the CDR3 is TGTGCCTGGAGAACGCTAGCGGGAGGCCTCAATGAGCAGTTCTTC. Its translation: CAWRTLAGGLNEQFF.

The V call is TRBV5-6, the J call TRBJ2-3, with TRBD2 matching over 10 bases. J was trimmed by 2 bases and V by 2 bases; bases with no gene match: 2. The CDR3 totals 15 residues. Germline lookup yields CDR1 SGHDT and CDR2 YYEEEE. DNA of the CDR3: TGTGCCAGCAGCTTTAGCGGGGGGTCCACAGATACGCAGTATTTT. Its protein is CASSFSGGSTDTQYF.

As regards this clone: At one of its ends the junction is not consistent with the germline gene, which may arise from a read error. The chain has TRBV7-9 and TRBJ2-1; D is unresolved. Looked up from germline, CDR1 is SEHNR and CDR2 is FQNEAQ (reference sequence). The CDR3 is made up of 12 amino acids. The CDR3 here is CSSSSPNNDQFF. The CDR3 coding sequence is TGTTCCAGCAGCTCTCCGAACAATGATCAGTTCTTC.

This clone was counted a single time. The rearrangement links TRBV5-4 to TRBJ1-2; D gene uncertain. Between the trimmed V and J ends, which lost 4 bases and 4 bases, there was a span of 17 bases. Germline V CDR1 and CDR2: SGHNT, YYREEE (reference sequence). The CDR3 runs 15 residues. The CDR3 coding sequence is TGTGCCAGCAGCCCTTCGGGGATTCTTACCTATGGCTACACCTTC. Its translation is CASSPSGILTYGYTF. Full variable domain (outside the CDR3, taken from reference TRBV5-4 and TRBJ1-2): ETGVTQSPTHLIKTRGQQVTLRCSSQSGHNTVSWYQQALGQGPQFIFQYYREEENGRGNFPPRFSGLQFPNYSSELNVNALELDDSALYLCASSPSGILTYGYTFGSGTRLTVV.

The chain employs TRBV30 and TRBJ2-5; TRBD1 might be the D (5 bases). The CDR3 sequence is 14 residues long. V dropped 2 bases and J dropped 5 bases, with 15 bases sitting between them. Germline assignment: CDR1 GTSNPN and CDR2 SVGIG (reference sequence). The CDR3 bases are TGTGCCTGGAGTTTCAGCCAGGGATTCGAGACCCAGTACTTC. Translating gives CAWSFSQGFETQYF.

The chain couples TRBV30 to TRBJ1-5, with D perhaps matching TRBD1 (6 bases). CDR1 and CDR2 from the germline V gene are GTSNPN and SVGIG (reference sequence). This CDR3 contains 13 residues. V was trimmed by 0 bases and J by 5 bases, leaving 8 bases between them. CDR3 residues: CAWSVDRDQPQHF. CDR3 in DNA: TGTGCCTGGAGTGTGGACAGAGATCAGCCCCAGCATTTT. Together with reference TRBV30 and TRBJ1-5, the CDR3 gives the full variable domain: SQTIHQWPATLVQPVGSPLSLECTVEGTSNPNLYWYRQAAGRGLQLLFYSVGIGQISSEVPQNLSASRPQDRQFILSSKKLLLSDSGFYLCAWSVDRDQPQHFGDGTRLSIL.

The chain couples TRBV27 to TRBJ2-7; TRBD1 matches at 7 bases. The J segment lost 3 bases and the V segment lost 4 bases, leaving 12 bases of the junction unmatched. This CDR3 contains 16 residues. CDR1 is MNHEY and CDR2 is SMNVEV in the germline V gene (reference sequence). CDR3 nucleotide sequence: TGTGCCAGCAGTTCCTACACAGGGGCCCTTTTCTACGAGCAGTACTTC. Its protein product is CASSSYTGALFYEQYF.

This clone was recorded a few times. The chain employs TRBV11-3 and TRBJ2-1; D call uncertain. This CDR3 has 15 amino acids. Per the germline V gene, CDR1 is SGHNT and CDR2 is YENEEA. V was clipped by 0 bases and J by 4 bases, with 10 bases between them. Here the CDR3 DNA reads TGTGCCAGCAGCTTAGATCACAGCTTATACAATGAGCAGTTCTTC. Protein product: CASSLDHSLYNEQFF.

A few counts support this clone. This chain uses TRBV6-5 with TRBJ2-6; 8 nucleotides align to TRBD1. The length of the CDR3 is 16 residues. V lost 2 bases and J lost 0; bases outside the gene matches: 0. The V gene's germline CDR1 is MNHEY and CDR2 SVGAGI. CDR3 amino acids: CASSYQGASGANVLTF. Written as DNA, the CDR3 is TGTGCCAGCAGTTACCAGGGGGCCTCTGGGGCCAACGTCCTGACTTTC.

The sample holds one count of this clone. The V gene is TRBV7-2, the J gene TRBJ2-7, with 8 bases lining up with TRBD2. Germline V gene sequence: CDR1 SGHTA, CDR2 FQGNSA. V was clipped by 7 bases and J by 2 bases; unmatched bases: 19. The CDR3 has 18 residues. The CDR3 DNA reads TGTGCCAGCACTTTAAGCGGGAGTATCCCCCCCCTACCCTACGAGCAGTACTTC. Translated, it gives CASTLSGSIPPLPYEQYF.

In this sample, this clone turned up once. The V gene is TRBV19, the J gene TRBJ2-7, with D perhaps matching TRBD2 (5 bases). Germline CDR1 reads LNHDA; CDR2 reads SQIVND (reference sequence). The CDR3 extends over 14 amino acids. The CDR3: CASLGRAASYEQYF. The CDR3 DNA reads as TGTGCGTCCTTGGGTCGAGCGGCCTCCTACGAGCAGTACTTC.

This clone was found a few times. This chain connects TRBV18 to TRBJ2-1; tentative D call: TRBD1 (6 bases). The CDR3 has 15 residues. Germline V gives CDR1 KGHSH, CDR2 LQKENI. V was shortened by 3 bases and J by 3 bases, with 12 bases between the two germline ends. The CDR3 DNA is TGTGCCAGCTCACCCCCCGGACAGAACTACAATGAGCAGTTCTTC. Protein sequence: CASSPPGQNYNEQFF.

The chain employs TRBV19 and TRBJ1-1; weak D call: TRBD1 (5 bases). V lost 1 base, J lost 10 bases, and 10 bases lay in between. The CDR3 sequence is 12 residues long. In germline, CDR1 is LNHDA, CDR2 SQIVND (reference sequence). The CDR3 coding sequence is TGTGCCAGTAGTATAGGGGGGGTCGGAGCTTTCTTT. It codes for CASSIGGVGAFF.

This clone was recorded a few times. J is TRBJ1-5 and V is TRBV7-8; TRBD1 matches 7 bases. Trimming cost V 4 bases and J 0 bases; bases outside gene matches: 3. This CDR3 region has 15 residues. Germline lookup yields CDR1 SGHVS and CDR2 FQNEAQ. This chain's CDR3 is CASSSTGVSNQPQHF. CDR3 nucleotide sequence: TGTGCCAGCAGCTCAACAGGGGTTAGCAATCAGCCCCAGCATTTT.

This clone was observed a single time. The CDR3, as DNA: TGTGCCGGTAAAGCTGGTTCCTACAATGAGCAGTTCTTC. This gives the protein CAGKAGSYNEQFF. The V and J genes are TRBV30 and TRBJ2-1; D gene uncertain. The CDR3 is made up of 13 amino acids. Looked up from germline, CDR1 is GTSNPN and CDR2 is SVGIG (reference sequence). V dropped 8 bases and J dropped 1 base, with 12 bases sitting between them.

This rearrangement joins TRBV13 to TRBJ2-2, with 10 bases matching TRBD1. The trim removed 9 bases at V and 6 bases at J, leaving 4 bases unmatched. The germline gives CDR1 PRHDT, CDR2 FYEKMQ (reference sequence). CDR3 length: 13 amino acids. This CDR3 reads CASGQGGAGELFF. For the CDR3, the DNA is TGTGCCAGTGGACAGGGGGGTGCCGGGGAGCTGTTTTTT.

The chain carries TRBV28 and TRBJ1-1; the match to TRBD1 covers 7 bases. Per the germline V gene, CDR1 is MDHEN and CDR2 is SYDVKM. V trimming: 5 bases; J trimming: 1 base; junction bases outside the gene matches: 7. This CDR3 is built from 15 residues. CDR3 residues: CASSGLDRTNTEAFF. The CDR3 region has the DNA TGTGCCAGCAGTGGATTGGACAGGACGAACACTGAAGCTTTCTTT.

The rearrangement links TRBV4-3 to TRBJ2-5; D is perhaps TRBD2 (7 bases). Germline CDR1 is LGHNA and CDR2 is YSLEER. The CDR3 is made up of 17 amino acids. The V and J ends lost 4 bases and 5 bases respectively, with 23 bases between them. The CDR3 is CASSPGLSGGGGETQYF. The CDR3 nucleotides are TGCGCCAGCAGCCCTGGGTTATCGGGAGGAGGGGGGGAGACCCAGTACTTC.

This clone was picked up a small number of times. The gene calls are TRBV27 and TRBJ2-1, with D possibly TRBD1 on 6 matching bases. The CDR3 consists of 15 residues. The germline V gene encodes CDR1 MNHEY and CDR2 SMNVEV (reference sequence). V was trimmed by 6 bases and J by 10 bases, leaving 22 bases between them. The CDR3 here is CASRVRQALQTEQFF. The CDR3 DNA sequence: TGTGCCAGCAGAGTGAGACAGGCCCTGCAAACAGAGCAGTTCTTC.